This T cell receptor beta chain came from a study of OX40 agonist ivuxolimab in advanced cancers. Blood was sampled at baseline, cycle 4 day 1, and cycle 7 day 1. This table comes from immunoSEQ multiplex PCR, and its TCRdb copy is limited to in-frame clones, with some not included. The table records tens of thousands of clones, around 93% of them present only once. Trimming shortened V by 0 bases and J by 7 bases, and 15 bases separated the two germline ends. CDR1 is LNHNV and CDR2 is YYDKDF in the germline V gene (reference sequence). The CDR3 sequence is 16 residues long. The receptor's source is an adult with an advanced solid tumor such as melanoma, head and neck, liver or kidney cancer. The material sequenced was CD4+ or CD8+ T cells sorted from blood, taken in a trial of the OX40 agonist ivuxolimab. V usage is TRBV15 and J usage is TRBJ1-4; D gene uncertain. The chain's CDR3 is CATSREGKRNSEKLFF. The DNA for the CDR3 is TGTGCCACCAGCAGAGAGGGGAAACGGAATAGTGAAAAACTGTTTTTT. Combining the CDR3 with reference TRBV15 and TRBJ1-4 gives the whole variable domain DAMVIQNPRYQVTQFGKPVTLSCSQTLNHNVMYWYQQKSSQAPKLLFHYYDKDFNNEADTPDNFQSRRPNTSFCFLDIRSPGLGDTAMYLCATSREGKRNSEKLFFGSGTQLSVL.